This passage covers 19 T cell receptor beta chains from one sample sequenced in a study of T cell repertoires in cytomegalovirus infection. Each CDR3 protein is one row after TCRdb ran MiXCR on the reads. The sample consists of about 160,000 distinct CDR3 sequences, over 15% of them appearing once. The sample consisted of CD8+ T cells from PBMCs. All receptors derive from a human donor in good health (CMV status not recorded). Some clones in this sample may be carry-over from other donors' samples.

There are a few counts of this clonotype. The chain has TRBV11-2 and TRBJ2-1; D is undetermined. The CDR3 totals 11 residues. Deletions cut 4 bases from V and 11 bases from J, with 9 bases between. Looked up from germline, CDR1 is SGHAT and CDR2 is FQNNGV. CDR3 sequence reads: CASSSPLQQFF. CDR3 sequence (DNA): TGTGCCAGCAGCTCCCCCCTCCAGCAGTTCTTC.

This chain links TRBV6-2 or TRBV6-3 with TRBJ2-4, with D unresolved. Per the germline V gene, CDR1 is MNHEY and CDR2 is SVGEGT. V was trimmed by 8 bases and J by 6 bases, leaving 23 bases between them. This CDR3 has 16 amino acids. CDR3 protein: CASGRDTTVIGNIQYF. As DNA, the CDR3 is TGTGCCAGCGGCCGAGACACCACCGTAATAGGAAACATTCAGTACTTC.

This clonotype has just a few counts. The chain combines TRBV28 with TRBJ2-7; TRBD1 aligns across 9 bases. The trim removed 7 bases at V and 3 bases at J, leaving 4 bases unmatched. Germline CDR1 is MDHEN and CDR2 is SYDVKM. This CDR3 is 13 amino acids long. CDR3 coding DNA: TGTGCCAGCAAGGGACAGGGTGGCTACGAGCAGTACTTC. Translation gives CASKGQGGYEQYF. Together with reference TRBV28 and TRBJ2-7, the CDR3 gives the full variable domain: DVKVTQSSRYLVKRTGEKVFLECVQDMDHENMFWYRQDPGLGLRLIYFSYDVKMKEKGDIPEGYSVSREKKERFSLILESASTNQTSMYLCASKGQGGYEQYFGPGTRLTVT.

This clonotype occurred a few times. The chain recombines TRBV7-6 with TRBJ1-1; D remains unclear. The CDR3 loop spans 11 amino acids. Per germline, CDR1 SGHVS and CDR2 FNYEAQ. With 7 bases removed from V and 5 bases from J, the gap between germline ends came to 8 bases. CDR3 sequence: CASTPGTEAFF. The DNA of the CDR3 is TGTGCCAGCACCCCCGGTACTGAAGCTTTCTTT.

This clonotype was seen ten or more times. The rearrangement joins TRBV6-2 or TRBV6-3 to TRBJ2-1, with 8 bases fitting TRBD2. Germline-derived CDR1 and CDR2 are MNHEY and SVGEGT. The CDR3 has 15 residues. Trimming took 5 bases from V and 4 from J; bases not matched to a gene: 7. The CDR3 loop reads CASSPMTSEYNEQFF. Here the CDR3 DNA reads TGTGCCAGCAGTCCTATGACTAGCGAATACAATGAGCAGTTCTTC.

The chain uses TRBV11-2 and TRBJ2-1; 10 nucleotides agree with TRBD2. From germline, CDR1 is SGHAT and CDR2 FQNNGV. V was clipped by 2 bases and J by 9 bases; unmatched bases: 10. CDR3 length equals 16 residues. CDR3 sequence: CASSLISLAGDLEQFF. For the CDR3, the DNA is TGTGCCAGCAGCTTAATTTCCCTAGCGGGGGATCTTGAGCAGTTCTTC. The full variable domain, its missing parts supplied by reference TRBV11-2 and TRBJ2-1, is EAGVAQSPRYKIIEKRQSVAFWCNPISGHATLYWYQQILGQGPKLLIQFQNNGVVDDSQLPKDRFSAERLKGVDSTLKIQPAKLEDSAVYLCASSLISLAGDLEQFFGPGTRLTVL.

The rearrangement links TRBV6-5 to TRBJ1-2; 8 nucleotides match TRBD1. The CDR3 is made up of 14 amino acids. The J segment lost 8 bases and the V segment lost 6 bases, leaving 11 bases of the junction unmatched. The V gene's germline CDR1 is MNHEY and CDR2 SVGAGI. The CDR3 sequence: CASSPTGVGEGYTF. CDR3 in DNA: TGTGCCAGCAGCCCGACAGGGGTCGGAGAGGGCTACACCTTC.

This clonotype was picked up many times. V usage is TRBV28 and J usage is TRBJ1-1, with TRBD1 matching 9 bases. Per the germline V gene, CDR1 is MDHEN and CDR2 is SYDVKM. Losses at the gene ends were 3 bases for V and 7 bases for J; bases not matched to a gene: 12. The CDR3 extends over 16 amino acids. The CDR3 is CASSLPRQGGPDEAFF. The CDR3 nucleotides read TGTGCCAGCAGTTTGCCGAGACAGGGGGGTCCGGATGAAGCTTTCTTT.

The chain combines TRBV19 with TRBJ2-5; D is possibly TRBD1 or TRBD2 (5 bases each). V was clipped by 1 base and J by 3 bases, with 9 bases between them. This CDR3 region has 14 residues. Germline CDR1 and CDR2: LNHDA and SQIVND (reference sequence). CDR3 sequence: CASSIVGGEETQYF. In DNA form, the CDR3 reads TGTGCCAGTAGTATAGTTGGGGGTGAAGAGACCCAGTACTTC.

This sequence joins TRBV7-6 and TRBJ2-7, with 8 bases fitting TRBD2. The CDR3 is 12 amino acids. CDR1 and CDR2 from the germline V gene are SGHVS and FNYEAQ. The V gene end was trimmed by 7 bases and the J gene end by 6 bases; junction bases not matched to a gene: 5. The CDR3, as DNA: TGTGCCAGCACCCGGGGGGGGTCCGAGCAGTACTTC. It specifies CASTRGGSEQYF.

The V call is TRBV7-9, the J call TRBJ2-7; weak D call: TRBD1 (6 bases). Germline CDR1 is SEHNR and CDR2 is FQNEAQ (reference sequence). The CDR3 runs to 15 residues. The V gene lost 5 bases and the J gene lost 2 bases, with 16 bases spanning the gap. CDR3 nucleotides: TGTGCCAGCAGCGCGGACAGCGACAAACCCTACGAGCAGTACTTC. Protein: CASSADSDKPYEQYF.

This clonotype was seen a handful of times. CDR3 nucleotides: TGTGCCAGCAGTTTATCTGCCCGGACGGAGGGAAATTCCTACGAGCAGTACTTC. Its protein is CASSLSARTEGNSYEQYF. The rearrangement links TRBV28 to TRBJ2-7, with TRBD2 as a possible D gene (6 bases). Germline V gene sequence: CDR1 MDHEN, CDR2 SYDVKM. The CDR3 loop spans 18 amino acids. Trimming took off 1 base at V and 1 base at J, with 20 bases between the two ends.

The chain carries TRBV15 and TRBJ2-5, with TRBD1 as a possible D gene (6 bases). V lost 4 bases and J 0 bases, leaving 9 bases between the germline ends. The V gene's germline CDR1 is LNHNV and CDR2 YYDKDF (reference sequence). The length of the CDR3 is 14 residues. CDR3 DNA sequence: TGTGCCACCAGCAAAGGGGGTTACCAAGAGACCCAGTACTTC. Its translation: CATSKGGYQETQYF. Full variable domain (remainder filled in from reference TRBV15 and TRBJ2-5): DAMVIQNPRYQVTQFGKPVTLSCSQTLNHNVMYWYQQKSSQAPKLLFHYYDKDFNNEADTPDNFQSRRPNTSFCFLDIRSPGLGDTAMYLCATSKGGYQETQYFGPGTRLLVL.

This chain connects TRBV6-1 to TRBJ2-3, with 7 bases lining up with TRBD1. J gave up 2 bases and V 5 bases, and 4 bases lay outside the gene matches. CDR3 length equals 14 residues. The germline V gene encodes CDR1 MNHNS and CDR2 SASEGT. Here the CDR3 DNA reads TGTGCCAGCAGTCCCGGGACAGTCACAGATACGCAGTATTTT. Translated: CASSPGTVTDTQYF.

This clonotype was seen repeatedly, ten times or more. V is TRBV28 and J is TRBJ1-1; the match to TRBD1 covers 8 bases. The length of the CDR3 is 18 residues. The trim removed 3 bases at V and 4 bases at J, leaving 16 bases unmatched. Germline CDR1 MDHEN, CDR2 SYDVKM. The CDR3 loop is CASSLPEDRVVASTEAFF. DNA of the CDR3: TGTGCCAGCAGTTTGCCTGAGGACAGGGTGGTGGCGAGCACTGAAGCTTTCTTT.

This clonotype has only a few counts. This chain connects TRBV2 to TRBJ2-7; D may be TRBD1 (5 bases). Germline V gives CDR1 SNHLY, CDR2 FYNNEI. This CDR3 contains 13 residues. The V end lost 6 bases, the J end lost 2 bases, and 11 bases lay between the germline ends. This CDR3 is CASRDTQTYEQYF. The CDR3 DNA is TGTGCCAGCAGGGACACCCAGACCTACGAGCAGTACTTC.

The table lists this clonotype with many counts. The chain carries TRBV7-2 and TRBJ1-2; 8 bases agree with TRBD1. In germline, CDR1 is SGHTA, CDR2 FQGNSA. The V gene end was trimmed by 1 base and the J gene end by 3 bases; junction bases not matched to a gene: 7. This CDR3 region has 16 residues. CDR3 nucleotides: TGTGCCAGCAGCTTAGTTGGCCAGGGGGCCGACTATGGCTACACCTTC. Translated: CASSLVGQGADYGYTF.

V gene TRBV7-6 combines with J gene TRBJ2-1; D ambiguous. The CDR3 contains 13 residues. Trimming removed 5 bases at V and 2 bases at J, with 7 bases between. Per the germline V gene, CDR1 is SGHVS and CDR2 is FNYEAQ. CDR3 residues: CASSLRTYNEQFF. The CDR3 nucleotides read TGTGCCAGCAGCCTGAGGACCTACAATGAGCAGTTCTTC.

The chain recombines TRBV6-2 or TRBV6-3 with TRBJ2-4; tentatively, D is TRBD2 (5 bases). The V end lost 0 bases, the J end lost 6 bases, and 33 bases lay between the germline ends. Germline values: CDR1 MNHEY, CDR2 SVGEGT. This CDR3 region has 22 residues. CDR3 nucleotides: TGTGCCAGCAGTTACTCGCACAGCGAAAGGAGTCCCCGGGAACCCCGGGGAAACATTCAGTACTTC. It encodes CASSYSHSERSPREPRGNIQYF.